This T cell receptor (beta chain) was sequenced during a study of blood T cell repertoires in COVID-19. In germline, CDR1 is ENHRY, CDR2 SYGVKD. The CDR3 runs 13 residues. Deletions cut 8 bases from V and 7 bases from J, with 17 bases between. The assay was immunoSEQ multiplex PCR, and TCRdb's table has in-frame clones only and misses some. The sample comprises roughly 78,000 clones, around 89% of which are singletons, and just under 0.6% rests with the top ten. The sequence was collected from a man between 60 and 70 years old with acute or convalescent COVID-19. The chain links TRBV10-3 to TRBJ1-1; TRBD1 is a possible D gene (6 bases). Sequencing was carried out using peripheral blood. DNA of the CDR3: TGTGCCATCCTAGAGCCAAGGGGGGGTGAAGCTTTCTTT. This sequence encodes CAILEPRGGEAFF.